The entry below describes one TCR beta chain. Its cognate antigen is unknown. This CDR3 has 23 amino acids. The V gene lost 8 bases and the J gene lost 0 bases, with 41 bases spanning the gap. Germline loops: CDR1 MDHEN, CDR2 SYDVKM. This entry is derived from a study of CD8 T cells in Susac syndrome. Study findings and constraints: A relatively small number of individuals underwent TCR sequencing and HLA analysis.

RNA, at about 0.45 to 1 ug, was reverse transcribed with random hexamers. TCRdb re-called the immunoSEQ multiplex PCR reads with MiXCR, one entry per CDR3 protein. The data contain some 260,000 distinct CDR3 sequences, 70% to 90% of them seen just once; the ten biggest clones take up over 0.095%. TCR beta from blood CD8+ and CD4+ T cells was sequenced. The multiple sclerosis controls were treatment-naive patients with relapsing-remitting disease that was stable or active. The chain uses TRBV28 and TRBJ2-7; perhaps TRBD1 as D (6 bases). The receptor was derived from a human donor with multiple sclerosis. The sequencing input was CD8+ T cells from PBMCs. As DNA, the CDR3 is TGTGCCAGCGAGAGACCTACTGAATTTCAGATGTTAACAGGGATAAAGACCTCCTACGAGCAGTACTTC. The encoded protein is CASERPTEFQMLTGIKTSYEQYF.